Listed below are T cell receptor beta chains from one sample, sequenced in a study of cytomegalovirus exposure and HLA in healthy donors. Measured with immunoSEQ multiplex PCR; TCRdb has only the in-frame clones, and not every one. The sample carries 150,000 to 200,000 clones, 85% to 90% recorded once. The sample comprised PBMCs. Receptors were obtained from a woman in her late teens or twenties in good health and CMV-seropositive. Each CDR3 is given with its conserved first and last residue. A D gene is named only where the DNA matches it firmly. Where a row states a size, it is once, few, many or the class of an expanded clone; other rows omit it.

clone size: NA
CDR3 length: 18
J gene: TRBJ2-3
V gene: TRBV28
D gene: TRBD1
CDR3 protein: CASSLLPGQGGGTDTQYF
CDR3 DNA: TGTGCCAGCAGTTTGCTGCCGGGACAGGGGGGGGGCACAGATACGCAGTATTTT

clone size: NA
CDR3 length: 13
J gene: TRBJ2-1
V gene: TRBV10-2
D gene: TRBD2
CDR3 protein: CASSEFLAGAQFF
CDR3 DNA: TGCGCCAGCAGTGAGTTCCTAGCGGGAGCTCAGTTCTTC

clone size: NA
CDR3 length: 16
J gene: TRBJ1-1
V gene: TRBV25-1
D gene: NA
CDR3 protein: CASSDYRVGGQGEAFF
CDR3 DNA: TGTGCCAGCAGTGACTACAGGGTTGGTGGTCAGGGTGAAGCTTTCTTT

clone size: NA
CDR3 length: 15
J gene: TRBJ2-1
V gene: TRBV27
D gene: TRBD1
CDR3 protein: CASSPGQGAYNEQFF
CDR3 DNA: TGTGCCAGCAGCCCGGGACAGGGGGCCTACAATGAGCAGTTCTTC

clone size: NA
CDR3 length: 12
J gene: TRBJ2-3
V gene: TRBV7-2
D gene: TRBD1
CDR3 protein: CASSSRTGWQYF
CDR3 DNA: TGTGCCAGCAGCTCACGGACAGGGTGGCAGTATTTT

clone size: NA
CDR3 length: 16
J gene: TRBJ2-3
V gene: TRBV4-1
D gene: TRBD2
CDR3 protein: CASSPFERDTTDTQYF
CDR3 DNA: TGCGCCAGCAGCCCCTTTGAGCGGGATACCACAGATACGCAGTATTTT

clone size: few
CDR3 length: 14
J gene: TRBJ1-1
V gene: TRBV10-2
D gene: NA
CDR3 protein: CASSESIAPQWAFF
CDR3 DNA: TGCGCCAGCAGTGAGTCGATAGCGCCACAATGGGCTTTCTTT

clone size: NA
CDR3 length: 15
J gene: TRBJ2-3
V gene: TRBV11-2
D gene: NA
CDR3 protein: CASSGGSFGADTQYF
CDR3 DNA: TGTGCCAGCAGCGGCGGCTCTTTTGGAGCGGATACGCAGTATTTT

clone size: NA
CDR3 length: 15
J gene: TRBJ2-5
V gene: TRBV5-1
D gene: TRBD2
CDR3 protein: CASSQGLVGAETQYF
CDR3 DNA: TGCGCCAGCAGCCAGGGACTAGTTGGGGCGGAGACCCAGTACTTC

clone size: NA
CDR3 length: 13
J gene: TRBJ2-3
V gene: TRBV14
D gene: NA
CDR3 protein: CASSQEGRDTQYF
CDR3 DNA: TGTGCCAGCAGCCAAGAGGGGAGAGATACGCAGTATTTT

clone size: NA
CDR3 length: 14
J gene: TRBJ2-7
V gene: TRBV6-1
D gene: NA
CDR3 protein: CASRGDTTSYEQYF
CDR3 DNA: TGTGCCAGCAGGGGGGACACTACCTCCTACGAGCAGTACTTC

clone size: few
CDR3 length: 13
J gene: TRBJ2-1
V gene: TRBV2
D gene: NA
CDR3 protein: CASRVDWSNEQFF
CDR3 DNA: TGTGCCAGCAGGGTAGATTGGTCAAATGAGCAGTTCTTC

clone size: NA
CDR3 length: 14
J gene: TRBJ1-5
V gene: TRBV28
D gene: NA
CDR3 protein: CASSSPRAYQPQHF
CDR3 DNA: TGTGCCAGCAGTTCACCCAGGGCGTATCAGCCCCAGCATTTT

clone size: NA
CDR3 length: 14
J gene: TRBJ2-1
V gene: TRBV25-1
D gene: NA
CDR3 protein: CASSDPSDHNEQFF
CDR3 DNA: TGTGCCAGCAGTGATCCTAGCGACCACAATGAGCAGTTCTTC

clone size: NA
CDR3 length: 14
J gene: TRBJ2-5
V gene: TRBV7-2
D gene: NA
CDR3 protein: CASSLLGGRETQYF
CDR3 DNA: TGTGCCAGCAGCTTGTTAGGGGGTCGGGAGACCCAGTACTTC

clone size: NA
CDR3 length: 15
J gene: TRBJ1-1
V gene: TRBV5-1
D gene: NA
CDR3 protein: CASRMISGKNTEAFF
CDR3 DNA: TGCGCCAGCAGAATGATTTCAGGGAAGAACACTGAAGCTTTCTTT

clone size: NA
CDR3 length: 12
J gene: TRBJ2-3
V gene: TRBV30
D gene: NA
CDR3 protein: CAWSVRGDTQYF
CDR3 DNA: TGTGCCTGGAGTGTACGGGGGGATACGCAGTATTTT

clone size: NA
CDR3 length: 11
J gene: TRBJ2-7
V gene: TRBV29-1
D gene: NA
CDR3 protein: CSGSFSGKQYF
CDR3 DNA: TGCAGCGGATCCTTTTCGGGGAAGCAGTACTTC

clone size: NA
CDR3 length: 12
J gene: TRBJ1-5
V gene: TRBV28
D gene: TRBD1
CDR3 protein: CAGQGGNQPQHF
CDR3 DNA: TGTGCCGGACAGGGTGGTAATCAGCCCCAGCATTTT

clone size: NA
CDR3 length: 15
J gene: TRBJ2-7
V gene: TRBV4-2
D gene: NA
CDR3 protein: CASSQDNGAGVEQYF
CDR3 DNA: TGTGCCAGCAGCCAAGATAATGGGGCAGGGGTCGAGCAGTACTTC

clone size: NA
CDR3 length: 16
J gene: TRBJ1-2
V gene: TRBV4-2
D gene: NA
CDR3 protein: CASSREGEGSNYGYTF
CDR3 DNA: TGTGCCAGCAGCAGAGAGGGAGAGGGCTCAAACTATGGCTACACCTTC

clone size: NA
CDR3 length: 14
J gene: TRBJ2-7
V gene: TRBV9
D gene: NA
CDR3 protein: CASSPDAGSYEQYF
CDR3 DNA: TGTGCCAGCAGCCCCGACGCGGGATCCTACGAGCAGTACTTC

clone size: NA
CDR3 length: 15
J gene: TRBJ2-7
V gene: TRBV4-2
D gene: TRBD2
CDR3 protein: CASSQDREGLAEQYF
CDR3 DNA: TGTGCCAGCAGCCAAGATAGGGAGGGACTAGCGGAGCAGTACTTC